This T cell receptor (beta chain) was captured in a study of T cell responses to AZD1222 COVID-19 vaccine. As for this clone: The antigen is undetermined.

The data were produced by immunoSEQ multiplex PCR, yet TCRdb's version contains in-frame clones alone and is incomplete. The sample lists around 80,000 clones; 86% were seen once. General study points: Seropositivity was recorded at baseline in only a handful of AZD1222 recipients.

The CDR3 extends over 17 amino acids. Germline V gene sequence: CDR1 KGHSH, CDR2 LQKENI. J lost 6 bases, V lost 3 bases, and 6 bases had no gene match. Sample: peripheral blood, taken on day 0 of AZD1222 vaccination. The receptor comes from an adult in good health. The chain carries TRBV18 and TRBJ2-1; 15 bases match TRBD2. CDR3 loop: CASSPLGLAGGGNEQFF. Written as DNA, the CDR3 is TGTGCCAGCTCACCTCTCGGACTAGCGGGAGGGGGCAATGAGCAGTTCTTC.